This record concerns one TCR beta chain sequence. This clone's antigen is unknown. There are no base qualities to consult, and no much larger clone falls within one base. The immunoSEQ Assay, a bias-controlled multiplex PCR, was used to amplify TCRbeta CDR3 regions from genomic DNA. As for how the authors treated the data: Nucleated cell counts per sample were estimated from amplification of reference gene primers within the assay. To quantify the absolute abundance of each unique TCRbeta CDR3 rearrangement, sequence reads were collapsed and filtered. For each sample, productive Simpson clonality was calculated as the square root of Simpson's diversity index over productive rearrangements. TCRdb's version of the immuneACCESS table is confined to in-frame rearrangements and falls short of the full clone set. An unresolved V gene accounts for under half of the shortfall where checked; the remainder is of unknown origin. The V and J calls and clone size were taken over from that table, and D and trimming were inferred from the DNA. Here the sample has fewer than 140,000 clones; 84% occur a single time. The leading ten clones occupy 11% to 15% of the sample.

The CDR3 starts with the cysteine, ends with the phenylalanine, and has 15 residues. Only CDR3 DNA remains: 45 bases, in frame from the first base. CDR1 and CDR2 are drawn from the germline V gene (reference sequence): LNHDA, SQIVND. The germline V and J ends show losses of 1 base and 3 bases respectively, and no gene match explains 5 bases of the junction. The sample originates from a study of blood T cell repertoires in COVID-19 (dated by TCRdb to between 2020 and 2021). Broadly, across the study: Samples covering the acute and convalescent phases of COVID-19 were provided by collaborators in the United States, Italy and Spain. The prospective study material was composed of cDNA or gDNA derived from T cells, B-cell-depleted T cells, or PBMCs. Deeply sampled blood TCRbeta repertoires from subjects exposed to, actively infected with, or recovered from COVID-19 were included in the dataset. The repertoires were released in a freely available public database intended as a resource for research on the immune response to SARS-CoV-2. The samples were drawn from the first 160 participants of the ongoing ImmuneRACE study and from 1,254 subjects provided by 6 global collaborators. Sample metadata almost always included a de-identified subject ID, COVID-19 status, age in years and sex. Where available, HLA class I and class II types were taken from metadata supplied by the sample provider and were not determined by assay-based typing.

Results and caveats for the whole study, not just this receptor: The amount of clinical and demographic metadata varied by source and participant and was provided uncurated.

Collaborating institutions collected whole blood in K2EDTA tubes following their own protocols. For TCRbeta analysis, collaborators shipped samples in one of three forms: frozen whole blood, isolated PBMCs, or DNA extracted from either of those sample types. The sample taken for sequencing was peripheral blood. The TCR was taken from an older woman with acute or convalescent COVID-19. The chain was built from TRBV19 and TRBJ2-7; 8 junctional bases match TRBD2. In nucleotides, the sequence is TGTGCCAGTAGTATAGGGACTAGCACTTACTACGAGCAGTACTTC. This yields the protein CASSIGTSTYYEQYF.